The TCR beta chain under discussion was sequenced for a study of cytomegalovirus exposure and HLA in healthy donors. Study results and caveats: Researchers catalogued under 200 TCR beta chains as cytomegalovirus-associated.

The table came from immunoSEQ multiplex PCR; TCRdb's copy has only in-frame clones and leaves some out. The sample contains 120,000 or so clones, around 87% of which appear only once. About this clone: Antigen: not known.

The donors were in the roughly 130-subject validation cohort, distinct from the 666-subject first cohort. The germline gives CDR1 GTSNPN, CDR2 SVGIG (reference sequence). The V gene end was trimmed by 2 bases and the J gene end by 5 bases; junction bases not matched to a gene: 4. This CDR3 has 13 residues. This chain links TRBV30 with TRBJ2-7, with 9 nucleotides matching TRBD2. This TCR was sampled from a woman aged 25-40 years in good health and CMV-seropositive. Material: PBMCs. In DNA form, the CDR3 reads TGTGCCTGGAGTCCTTCTAGCGGGGACGAGCAGTACTTC. The encoded protein is CAWSPSSGDEQYF.